This TCR beta chain was captured by sequencing in a study of T cell changes during pregnancy in multiple sclerosis (dated by TCRdb to about 2019). Some background on the complete study: In women with multiple sclerosis, the researchers looked at how the T cell repertoire shifted as pregnancy progressed.

As concerns this clone: This receptor's antigen is unknown. Per-nucleotide qualities are absent, and no much larger clonotype sits a single base away.

CDR1 MNHNY and CDR2 SVGAGI were looked up in the germline V gene (reference sequence). Taken from cysteine to phenylalanine, the CDR3 has 15 residues. This entry keeps only the CDR3 DNA: 45 bases, framed from base 1. A distance of 19 bases separates the germline ends of V and J, which lose 6 bases and 5 bases respectively. The library was produced with the immunoSEQ multiplex PCR assay. In TCRdb, the immuneACCESS table is reduced to in-frame sequences with V and J assigned. These tables do not hold every clone; where another copy was compared, an unresolved V gene accounts for under half, and the others remain unexplained. The sample has roughly 110,000 clones on record, 91% of them singletons. Of the sample, approximately 1.5% falls within the top ten clones.

The sequence was obtained from a female donor with multiple sclerosis, enrolled in a pregnancy study. Here the sequenced sample was peripheral blood, taken before pregnancy. The chain was built from TRBV6-6 and TRBJ1-1; TRBD1 is possibly the D segment (6 matching bases). The CDR3: CASSSTGSVKTEAFF. Here is the DNA: TGTGCCAGCAGCAGCACAGGGTCGGTAAAGACTGAAGCTTTCTTT.